These 10 T cell receptor beta chains came from one sample sequenced in a study of blood T cell repertoires in COVID-19. Generated by immunoSEQ multiplex PCR, the TCRdb table keeps only in-frame clones and is missing some. The sample has approximately 350,000 clones, 85% to 90% seen once; the top ten hold roughly 0.99%. The sequencing input was PBMCs or T cells enriched from blood (not recorded which). The receptor source for this set is a man younger than 35 who had recovered from COVID-19.

This clone was seen only a few times. The V and J genes are TRBV29-1 and TRBJ1-2; 7 bases agree with TRBD1. Germline V CDR1 and CDR2: SQVTM, ANQGSEA. V trimming: 2 bases; J trimming: 4 bases; junction bases outside the gene matches: 7. The length of the CDR3 is 14 residues. The CDR3 DNA reads as TGCAGCGTTGAACGGCCAGGGGGTAGCTATGGCTACACCTTC. Translating it yields CSVERPGGSYGYTF.

V and J are TRBV7-8 and TRBJ1-4, with TRBD1 matching over 8 bases. V lost 3 bases to trimming and J lost 8 bases; unmatched junction nucleotides: 8. This CDR3 region has 15 residues. CDR1 is SGHVS and CDR2 is FQNEAQ in the germline V gene. CDR3 nucleotide sequence: TGTGCCAGCAGCTTTGCAGGGGGCCCGGGGGAAAAACTGTTTTTT. It encodes CASSFAGGPGEKLFF.

In its sample, this clone was seen once. This chain joins TRBV7-9 and TRBJ2-1, with D tentatively TRBD1 (7 bases). The germline V gene encodes CDR1 SEHNR and CDR2 FQNEAQ (reference sequence). The CDR3 covers 16 residues. The germline V and J ends were trimmed by 2 bases and 3 bases, with 14 bases remaining between them. CDR3 nucleotides: TGTGCCAGCAGCTTACCGCAGGGGGGCATCTACAATGAGCAGTTCTTC. The encoded protein is CASSLPQGGIYNEQFF.

The chain recombines TRBV25-1 with TRBJ1-2; the D is unclear. The CDR3 has 13 amino acids. CDR1 and CDR2 (germline): MGHDK, SYGVNS. V lost 11 bases, J lost 4 bases, and 17 bases lay in between. The CDR3 nucleotides read TGTGCCGCGAGGGTTTGGCAGGCCTATGGCTACACCTTC. Amino acids: CAARVWQAYGYTF.

The rearrangement uses TRBV6-5 and TRBJ2-7; 12 positions match TRBD1. Germline CDR1 is MNHEY and CDR2 is SVGAGI. The V gene end was trimmed by 7 bases and the J gene end by 5 bases; junction bases not matched to a gene: 9. This CDR3 has 15 amino acids. The CDR3 nucleotides read TGTGCCAGCACCCAGGGAGGGACAGGGGGCCACGAGCAGTACTTC. Its translation is CASTQGGTGGHEQYF.

The chain recombines TRBV29-1 with TRBJ1-5; D possibly corresponds to TRBD1 (6 bases). This CDR3 has 14 residues. V lost 6 bases to trimming and J lost 4 bases, with 16 bases between them. Germline values: CDR1 SQVTM, CDR2 ANQGSEA. The CDR3 here is CSVGVLGGNQPQHF. CDR3 nucleotide sequence: TGCAGCGTGGGAGTATTAGGGGGAAATCAGCCCCAGCATTTT.

The genes are TRBV5-1 and TRBJ2-3, with D tentatively TRBD1 (6 bases). The ends were cut back, 5 bases at V and 3 bases at J, with 16 bases in the middle. Germline V gene lookup returns CDR1 SGHRS and CDR2 YFSETQ. The CDR3 is 15 amino acids. The CDR3 DNA reads as TGCGCCAGCAGTCTTCAGGGGTTTATGACAGATACGCAGTATTTT. Translation: CASSLQGFMTDTQYF.

The genes are TRBV4-2 and TRBJ1-4; possible D gene TRBD1, 6 bases. This CDR3 comprises 17 residues. V shed 0 bases and J shed 0 bases, with 11 bases lying between them. Germline V gene data show CDR1 as LGHNA and CDR2 as YNFKEQ. The CDR3 sequence is CASSQEQGRATNEKLFF. CDR3 bases: TGTGCCAGCAGCCAAGAACAGGGTAGGGCAACTAATGAAAAACTGTTTTTT.

V gene TRBV4-1 combines with J gene TRBJ1-6; D not resolved. Trimming took off 0 bases at V and 6 bases at J, with 15 bases between the two ends. Germline V gene sequence: CDR1 MGHRA, CDR2 YSYEKL. The CDR3 spans 17 residues. The CDR3 reads CASSQESKRGSNSPLHF. CDR3 sequence (DNA): TGCGCCAGCAGCCAAGAGTCTAAGCGAGGGTCTAATTCACCCCTCCACTTT.

DNA for the CDR3: TGTGCCAGCAGCCCGGAGGGGGCCAGGGCTGGGAGCAATCAGCCCCAGCATTTT. Translated: CASSPEGARAGSNQPQHF. This chain connects TRBV5-5 to TRBJ1-5, with 7 nucleotides matching TRBD1. The CDR3 loop spans 18 amino acids. The V gene end was trimmed by 4 bases and the J gene end by 1 base; junction bases not matched to a gene: 14. CDR1 is SGHKS, CDR2 YYEKEE, per germline (reference sequence).